This note documents a single TCR beta chain sequence. The target of this receptor is not known. No much larger clone is present one base from it, and per-base qualities are unavailable. The CDR3 goes from the cysteine to the phenylalanine over 13 residues. Only CDR3 DNA remains: 39 bases, in frame from the first base. Trimmed from V: 6 bases; trimmed from J: 9 bases; junction bases lacking a gene match: 12. CDR1 SQVTM and CDR2 ANQGSEA are derived from the germline V gene. This record comes from a study of cytomegalovirus exposure and HLA in healthy donors (dated by TCRdb to the late 2010s). Looking at the study overall: In an earlier analysis of 550 to 750 of the donors, less than 350 Gb of sequence data and 90 million to 120 million unique TCR beta sequences from about 180 million T cells were reported. Rather than drawing on any new phenotypic data, the later analysis identified candidate immune exposures from TCR beta sequences and the way those sequences occurred across donors. The study used immunosequencing to profile the T cell repertoires of some 600 subjects and linked those repertoires to cytomegalovirus serostatus. Among 350 to 400 genotyped donors of the cohort, an average of roughly 240,000 unique TCR beta nucleotide sequences were sequenced per donor, 15% to 20% of them non-productive. About 280 gigabases of sequencing data and 70 million to 95 million unique TCR sequences made up an early release that covered around 640 HLA-typed donors. To decide whether each TCR beta V gene segment behaved as functional or pseudogenic, an earlier analysis of fewer than 750 of the donors relied on high-throughput TCR beta sequencing. Donor age, sex, ethnicity and CMV serostatus were compiled alongside the repertoire data. The aim of the study was to test whether cataloging public T cell receptors could identify signatures of past pathogen exposure. Of the roughly 400 genotyped donors, approximately 83% fell in the genetic ancestry cluster associated with self-reported Caucasian donors. A later genetic analysis took genome-wide SNP genotypes for about 55% of the roughly 700 donors and used that subset as a discovery cohort. A handful of DR-DQ haplotypes were handled as single units for association and clustering because linkage in the cohort was strong. Every discovery cohort repertoire had been produced on one sequencing platform. Class I and class II HLA loci were covered by the typing at four-digit resolution. In a later analysis, previously published TCR beta repertoires from more than 500 donors were re-analyzed and high-resolution HLA genotyping was added so that TCR occurrence patterns could be studied. Besides the first cohort of under 700 subjects, a separate validation cohort made up of around 120 different subjects was used. Typing coverage varied by locus: roughly 620-640 donors for A, B, C, DRB1 and DQB1; more than 500 for DQA1; about 590 for DPA1; more than 450 for DPB1. To predict cytomegalovirus infection status, the study combined high-throughput TCR immunosequencing, statistical association of individual TCRs with disease status, and machine learning. Summary of the overall study and its limitations: The classifier was reported to diagnose cytomegalovirus status with high specificity and sensitivity in both the original cohort and the validation cohort. A later genetic analysis reported fewer N-insertions in productive TCRs among donors in an Asian-associated ancestry cluster than the roughly 700-donor mean. Most TCR sequences were seen in very few donors, while some public TCRs were found in many individuals. The presence/absence analyses assumed that sequencing depth was roughly uniform across donors, and that assumption may not be true. A total of roughly 160 TCR beta chains were listed by the study as associated with cytomegalovirus. In a later analysis, HLA-associated TCR beta chains were found to be more clonally expanded and to have lower generation probabilities than equally common non-associated chains. HLA typing was unavailable for some donors at each locus, so association tests used only the typed subset. A further reported finding was that TCR beta sequences accurately predicted the HLA-A and HLA-B alleles for most subjects in the first cohort. A later analysis reported that several top co-occurrence clusters appeared linked to parvovirus B19, influenza, CMV and Epstein-Barr virus. Specific HLA alleles were associated with more than 15,000 TCR beta sequences at a false discovery rate of 0.05 in a later analysis. The authors suggested that the approach could potentially be generalized to other disease states and immunological phenotypes. In an earlier analysis of about 600 of the donors, most TCR beta V segments appeared in productive rearrangements about 87% or about 30% of the time, broadly matching IMGT annotations. The 87-base-pair reads could not distinguish some IMGT-functional V segments, including TRBV6-2 and TRBV6-3, so those segments were excluded. A few of the identified cytomegalovirus-associated TCR beta chains were confirmed in vitro to be specific for cytomegalovirus antigens. Correlated functional status among segregating V segments might be attributable to linkage disequilibrium, but an unknown experimental factor could not be ruled out. According to a later analysis, TCR association rates differed among HLA loci, with DRB1 alleles showing the most associated TCRs and HLA-C alleles showing the fewest. Immune exposure information for the cohort was limited to CMV serostatus. The earlier analysis of nearly 600 of the donors excluded roughly 17 rarely observed V segments, including chromosome 9 orphons, because counts were too low. Only TCR beta chains were sequenced in this cohort, and the absence of alpha or paired-chain data limited detectable features. When HLA alleles, especially DR and DQ, strongly co-occurred, TCR associations were difficult to assign to individual alleles. An association between a missense DCLRE1C variant and V-gene and J-gene trimming of TCR beta chains was found in a later genetic analysis and replicated in an independent cohort. A cluster of highly shared sequence variants was judged likely to represent a technical artifact of the sequencing pipeline. A later analysis found that most CMV-associated TCR beta chains appeared HLA-restricted, with HLA associations seemingly driven largely by CMV exposure.

The library was produced with the immunoSEQ multiplex PCR assay. The multiplex PCR relied on a mix of 60 forward primers for TCR Vbeta segments and 13 reverse primers for TCR Jbeta segments. Amplification of the CDR3 region of rearranged TCR beta genes was performed with a multiplex PCR assay on genomic DNA. Amplified TCR beta libraries were sequenced as 87-base-pair reads on the Illumina HiSeq System. Regarding the original processing steps: A later analysis tallied 70 million to 100 million unique TCR beta chains across the 700 or so repertoires, and about 12 million of those chains were shared by two or more donors. Raw reads were error-corrected and collapsed into unique sequences with a nearest-neighbor algorithm that merged closely related sequences to remove PCR and sequencing errors. Alignment of CDR3 sequences to IMGT reference sequences was used to assign V, D and J gene segments. For a sequence to be retained, at least a six-nucleotide match to both a V gene segment and a J gene segment was required. Rearrangements were called productive when the CDR3 lacked stop codons and stayed in frame with V and J; all others were non-productive. CDR3 was defined according to IMGT convention as the region running from the second conserved V-encoded cysteine to the conserved J-encoded phenylalanine. In an earlier analysis of roughly 580 of the donors, sequences lacking an unambiguous match to a single V gene segment were excluded. An earlier analysis of several hundred of the donors called V segments functional above 56.7% productive rearrangements and segregating when the between-donor standard deviation exceeded 5%. A statistical classification framework was developed to diagnose cytomegalovirus status using the catalog of TCR beta chain sequences. A later analysis assigned V and J genes by comparing TCR nucleotide sequences with IMGT/GENE-DB human TR gene sequences. A later analysis assigned CDR3 sequences and most-parsimonious VDJ recombination scenarios with the TCRdist pipeline. In a later analysis, every TCR beta chain was defined by the combination of its CDR3 amino acid sequence and its V-gene family, and reads without a unique V-gene family were dropped. In a later analysis, a few hundred highly shared, low-generation-probability nucleotide sequences were removed to address suspected cross-contamination and a sequencing artifact. A later analysis calculated a clonal expansion index for each public chain from normalized within-repertoire ranks of inferred template counts. In a later analysis, generation probabilities were computed with a VDJ recombination model fitted to out-of-frame rearrangements, and the resulting probabilities were checked against IGoR. A later analysis scored TCR-TCR, TCR-HLA and TCR-CMV co-occurrence with hypergeometric tests, applying a repertoire-size bias correction to TCR pairs. To estimate false discovery rates, a later analysis permuted the HLA or CMV assignments 20 times. In a later analysis, co-occurring TCRs were grouped using DBSCAN, with TCRdist sequence similarity added in when clustering inside HLA-allele-positive subsets. For co-occurrence clustering, repertoires with fewer than 30,000 or more than 120,000 public chains were excluded, along with roughly 5 repertoires with anomalous nucleotide sharing. The table comes from immuneACCESS by way of TCRdb, which keeps in-frame sequences with V and J called. Part of the clones is missing from these tables; in studies checked, under half for an unresolved V gene and the rest for unknown reasons. D and trimming were read from the DNA, whereas the V and J calls and clone size are those reported in that table. The sample data list about 100,000 clones, and around 74% of these were observed just once. Over 12% of the sample is held by the ten biggest clonotypes.

The cohort consisted of hundreds of healthy bone marrow donors. At the time of sampling, every cohort member was nominally healthy, though immune exposures that went unrecorded were likely present. The donor was CMV seropositive and belonged to the group of about 290 seropositive cohort members. A peripheral blood sample was provided by each donor, and peripheral blood mononuclear cells were used for TCR beta sequencing. The Qiagen DNeasy Blood Extraction Kit was used to extract genomic DNA from the blood cell samples. This receptor was identified in a male donor in good health and CMV-seropositive. Here the chain combines TRBV29-1 and TRBJ2-7, and TRBD2 matches 9 of the central bases. Sequencing used PBMCs. DNA sequence: TGCAGCGTCCGGGGGCGGGAGGGCATGGGGCAGTACTTC. Translated, it gives CSVRGREGMGQYF.